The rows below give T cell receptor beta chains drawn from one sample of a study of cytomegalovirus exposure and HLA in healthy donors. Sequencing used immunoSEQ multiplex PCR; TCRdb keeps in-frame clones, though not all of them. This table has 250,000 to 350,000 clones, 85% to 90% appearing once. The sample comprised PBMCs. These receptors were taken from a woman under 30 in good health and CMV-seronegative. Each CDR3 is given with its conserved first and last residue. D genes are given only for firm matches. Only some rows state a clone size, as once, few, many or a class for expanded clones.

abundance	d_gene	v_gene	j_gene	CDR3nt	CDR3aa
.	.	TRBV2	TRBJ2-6	TGTGCCAGCAGTGAACAGGCCCTTTCTGGGGCCAACGTCCTGACTTTC	CASSEQALSGANVLTF
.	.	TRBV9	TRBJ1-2	TGTGCCAGCAGCCCCGGGAGCTCTAACTATGGCTACACCTTC	CASSPGSSNYGYTF
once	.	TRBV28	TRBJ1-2	TGTGCCGGAACACGGCAGGGGTTCCGTGGCTACACCTTC	CAGTRQGFRGYTF
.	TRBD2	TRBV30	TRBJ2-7	TGTGCCTGGAATCGTCTAGCGGACTCCTACGAGCAGTACTTC	CAWNRLADSYEQYF
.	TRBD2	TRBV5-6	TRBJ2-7	TGTGCCAGCAGCTTGGATCTCGGCGGGAGTACCGACGAGCAGTACTTC	CASSLDLGGSTDEQYF
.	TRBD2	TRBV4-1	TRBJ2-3	TGCGCCAGCAGCCAAGTTGAACTAGCGGCAGGAGATACGCAGTATTTT	CASSQVELAAGDTQYF
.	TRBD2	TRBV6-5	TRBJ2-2	TGTGCCAGCCTAGCGGGAGTGACCGGGGAGCTGTTTTTT	CASLAGVTGELFF
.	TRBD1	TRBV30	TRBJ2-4	TGTGCCTGGAGTCCAGGGACAGGGGGCCGGGACATTCAGTACTTC	CAWSPGTGGRDIQYF
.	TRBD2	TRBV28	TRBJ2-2	TGTGCCAGCAGTTTCGGGACTAGCGGGAGAGTTTCCACCGGGGAGCTGTTTTTT	CASSFGTSGRVSTGELFF
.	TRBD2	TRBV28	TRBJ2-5	TGTGCCAGCAGTTTGTCCCCTAGCGGGAGGGCCGTAGAGACCCAGTACTTC	CASSLSPSGRAVETQYF
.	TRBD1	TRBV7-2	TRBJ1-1	TGTGCCAGCAGCTTAAGGGGGCTGGCCACTGAAGCTTTCTTT	CASSLRGLATEAFF
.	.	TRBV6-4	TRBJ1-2	TGTGCCAGCAGGGGGGGGAACTATGGCTACACCTTC	CASRGGNYGYTF
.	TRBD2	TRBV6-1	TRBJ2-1	TGTGCCAGCAGTGAACGTTGGGCTAGCGGGAGGCCGAAAGGCAATGAGCAGTTCTTC	CASSERWASGRPKGNEQFF
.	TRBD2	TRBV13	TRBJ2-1	TGTGCCAGCAGCTTAGCGCCGGCTAGCGGGACCAATGAGCAGTTCTTC	CASSLAPASGTNEQFF
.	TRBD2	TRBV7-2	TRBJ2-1	TGTGCCAGCAGCTTAATTAGCGGGAGGGGGACGGGGGAGCAGTTCTTC	CASSLISGRGTGEQFF
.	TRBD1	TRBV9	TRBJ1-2	TGTGCCAGCAGCGCCAACGCCCGGGACAGGGATTATGGCTACACCTTC	CASSANARDRDYGYTF
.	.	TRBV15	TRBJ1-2	TGTGCCACCAGCAGAACAGGGCCCGTAGGGGGCTACACCTTC	CATSRTGPVGGYTF
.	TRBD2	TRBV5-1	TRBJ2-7	TGCGCCAGCAGCTGGGCCCCTAGCGGGAGAGCCTACGAGCAGTACTTC	CASSWAPSGRAYEQYF
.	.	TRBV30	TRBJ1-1	TGTGCCCGCCAGCGGAACACTGAAGCTTTCTTT	CARQRNTEAFF
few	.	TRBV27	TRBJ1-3	TGTGCCAGCAGTCCCACAGGATTTTCTGGAAACACCATATATTTT	CASSPTGFSGNTIYF
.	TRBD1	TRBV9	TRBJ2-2	TGTGCCAGCAGCCGGGACAGGTTAACCGGGGAGCTGTTTTTT	CASSRDRLTGELFF
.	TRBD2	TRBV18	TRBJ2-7	TGTGCCAGCTCACCTTCTAGCGGGGCCTACGAGCAGTACTTC	CASSPSSGAYEQYF
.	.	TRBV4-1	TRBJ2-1	TGCGCCAGCAGCCCGCGAGATCCAAGACTAACGAGGTCCAATGAGCAGTTCTTC	CASSPRDPRLTRSNEQFF
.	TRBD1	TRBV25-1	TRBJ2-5	TGTGCCAGCAGCGCGGGACAGGGGCAAGAGACCCAGTACTTC	CASSAGQGQETQYF
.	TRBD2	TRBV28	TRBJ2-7	TGTGCCAGCAGCACCTTTAGCGGGACTGGCGAGCAGTACTTC	CASSTFSGTGEQYF
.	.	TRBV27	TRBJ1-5	TGTGCCAGCAGTTTAAAAGCCAGGGGATTTCAGCCCCAGCATTTT	CASSLKARGFQPQHF
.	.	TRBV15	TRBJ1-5	TGTGCCACCAGCGAGGAAAGGACAGTCAATCAGCCCCAGCATTTT	CATSEERTVNQPQHF
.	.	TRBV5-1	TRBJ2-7	TGCGCCAGCAGCTATACTTCGAACCTCCTTATGGACAGCTCCTACGAGCAGTACTTC	CASSYTSNLLMDSSYEQYF
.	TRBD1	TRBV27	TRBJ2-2	TGTGCCAGCAGTTTATTTCCGGGACAGCCTAACACCGGGGAGCTGTTTTTT	CASSLFPGQPNTGELFF
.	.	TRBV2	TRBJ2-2	TGTGCCAGCAGCGAGGGATTTCGGAACACCGGGGAGCTGTTTTTT	CASSEGFRNTGELFF
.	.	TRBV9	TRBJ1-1	TGTGCCAGCAGCTTCCCCCCGGACAAGAACACTGAAGCTTTCTTT	CASSFPPDKNTEAFF
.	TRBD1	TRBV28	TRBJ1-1	TGTGCCAGCAGTATAAGACCGGGACAGGGATTGAACACTGAAGCTTTCTTT	CASSIRPGQGLNTEAFF
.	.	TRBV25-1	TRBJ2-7	TGTGCCAGCCGAAGCGCTAGCGACTACGAGCAGTACTTC	CASRSASDYEQYF
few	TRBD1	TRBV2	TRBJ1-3	TGTGCCAGCAGTGGGACAGGGAACACCATATATTTT	CASSGTGNTIYF
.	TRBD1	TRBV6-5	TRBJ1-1	TGTGCCAGCACCGTAACAGGGGGATCGCCTTTCTTT	CASTVTGGSPFF
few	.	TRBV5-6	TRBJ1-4	TGTGCCAGCAGCCCTGACAGGAGGCGCAATGAAAAACTGTTTTTT	CASSPDRRRNEKLFF
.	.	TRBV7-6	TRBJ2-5	TGTGCCAGCAGTCCTTACGGGGGAACAGAGACCCAGTACTTC	CASSPYGGTETQYF
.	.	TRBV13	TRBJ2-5	TGTGCCAGCAGCTTAGTAGGGAGACAAGAGACCCAGTACTTC	CASSLVGRQETQYF
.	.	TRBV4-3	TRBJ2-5	TGCGCCAGCAGCCAAGATCAGGGGGAGACCCAGTACTTC	CASSQDQGETQYF
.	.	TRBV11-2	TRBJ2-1	TGTGCCAGCAGGGGGGGGGCCGGGAGTGGGCACAATGAGCAGTTCTTC	CASRGGAGSGHNEQFF
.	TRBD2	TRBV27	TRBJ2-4	TGTGCCAGCAGCATGTTACCAGGGACCCCTCCGGGGGGGTCAAACATTCAGTACTTC	CASSMLPGTPPGGSNIQYF